This is a list of T cell receptor beta chains from one sample in a study of control samples from healthy donors and cancer patients. Using immunoSEQ multiplex PCR, the repertoire was profiled, and TCRdb retains in-frame clones only, with some absent. The table includes around 50,000 clones, 91% detected once. Sequenced material: PBMCs. The receptors here all came from a man aged 30 to 45 with colorectal cancer. CDR3s include the opening cysteine and the closing phenylalanine or tryptophan. The D gene is left open where the match is weak. Clone size is not always given. Where it is, it says once, few, many or a class for expanded clones.

J gene	clone size	D gene	V gene	CDR3 protein	CDR3 DNA
TRBJ2-3	NA	NA	TRBV7-2	CASSLGQHTDTQYF	TGTGCCAGCAGCTTAGGACAGCACACAGATACGCAGTATTTT
TRBJ1-5	NA	TRBD1	TRBV7-9	CASSRDSLSTSNQPQHF	TGTGCCAGCAGCCGGGACAGTTTGTCCACAAGCAATCAGCCCCAGCATTTT
TRBJ2-2	NA	NA	TRBV6-1	CASSEARGWTGTGELFF	TGTGCCAGCAGTGAAGCCAGAGGGTGGACGGGGACCGGGGAGCTGTTTTTT
TRBJ2-2	once	NA	TRBV4-3	CASSQDLGGVNTGELFF	TGCGCCAGCAGCCAAGATTTAGGGGGGGTGAACACCGGGGAGCTGTTTTTT
TRBJ1-4	NA	NA	TRBV7-9	CASSHGGGMNEKLFF	TGTGCCAGCAGCCACGGTGGGGGGATGAATGAAAAACTGTTTTTT
TRBJ2-4	NA	NA	TRBV3-1/TRBV3-2	CASSQERTGWAKNIQYF	TGTGCCAGCAGCCAAGAGAGAACAGGGTGGGCCAAAAACATTCAGTACTTC
TRBJ1-1	NA	NA	TRBV12-3/TRBV12-4	CASSRTVAEAFF	TGTGCCAGCAGTCGGACAGTGGCTGAAGCTTTCTTT
TRBJ1-2	NA	NA	TRBV6-2/TRBV6-3	CASSLQQFYGYTF	TGTGCCAGCAGTTTACAGCAGTTCTATGGCTACACCTTC
TRBJ1-5	NA	NA	TRBV5-1	CASSLAGSNQPQHF	TGCGCCAGCAGCTTGGCCGGGAGCAATCAGCCCCAGCATTTT
TRBJ2-1	NA	TRBD1	TRBV19	CASSSRDRVSYNEQFF	TGTGCCAGTAGTTCCCGTGACAGGGTCTCCTACAATGAGCAGTTCTTC
TRBJ1-1	NA	NA	TRBV18	CASSPVRGGKTEAFF	TGTGCCAGCTCACCGGTCCGGGGGGGGAAGACTGAAGCTTTCTTT
TRBJ2-1	NA	NA	TRBV21-1	CASSKGTSGRNEQFF	TGTGCCAGCAGCAAGGGGACTAGCGGTCGCAATGAGCAGTTCTTC
TRBJ1-1	NA	TRBD1	TRBV4-3	CASSQTGGNTEAFF	TGCGCCAGCAGCCAGACAGGGGGCAACACTGAAGCTTTCTTT
TRBJ1-6	NA	TRBD1	TRBV6-2/TRBV6-3	CASSYLAGGGSPLHF	TGTGCCAGCAGTTACCTCGCAGGGGGAGGATCACCCCTCCACTTT
TRBJ1-1	few	TRBD1	TRBV6-2/TRBV6-3	CASSPVGRGQTEAFF	TGTGCCAGCAGCCCTGTTGGCAGGGGGCAAACTGAAGCTTTCTTT
TRBJ1-5	NA	NA	TRBV19	CAVGSGVQPQHF	TGTGCTGTAGGGTCAGGGGTACAGCCCCAGCATTTT
TRBJ2-7	NA	NA	TRBV19	CASSVSGSSYEQYF	TGTGCCAGTAGTGTCTCAGGGAGCTCCTACGAGCAGTACTTC
TRBJ1-4	NA	NA	TRBV21-1	CASSTTVPFLKLFF	TGTGCCAGCAGCACGACAGTACCATTCTTAAAACTGTTTTTT
TRBJ1-4	once	TRBD1	TRBV7-2	CASSSTGANNEKLFF	TGTGCCAGCAGCAGTACAGGGGCCAATAATGAAAAACTGTTTTTT
TRBJ2-5	NA	NA	TRBV5-1	CASSLARDPKTQYF	TGCGCCAGCAGCTTGGCTAGGGATCCGAAGACCCAGTACTTC
TRBJ1-5	NA	NA	TRBV5-6	CASSSTRGGSQPQHF	TGTGCCAGCAGCTCCACACGGGGGGGTTCTCAGCCCCAGCATTTT
TRBJ2-2	NA	NA	TRBV10-1	CASNGTANTGELFF	TGCGCCAGCAATGGGACGGCGAACACCGGGGAGCTGTTTTTT
TRBJ1-2	NA	TRBD1	TRBV9	CASSVRDRGDGYTF	TGTGCCAGCAGCGTACGAGACAGGGGTGATGGCTACACCTTC
TRBJ1-1	NA	TRBD1	TRBV9	CASSVTGGGTEAFF	TGTGCCAGCAGCGTTACAGGGGGCGGAACTGAAGCTTTCTTT
TRBJ1-2	once	NA	TRBV9	CASSVGSGVEGYTF	TGTGCCAGCAGCGTAGGGTCAGGGGTTGAAGGCTACACCTTC
TRBJ2-1	NA	TRBD1	TRBV5-4	CASSLGGSSYNEQFF	TGTGCCAGCAGCCTAGGGGGCTCCTCCTACAATGAGCAGTTCTTC
TRBJ2-3	once	NA	TRBV7-9	CASSPQDRGSNTQYF	TGTGCCAGCAGCCCCCAGGACAGAGGGTCAAATACGCAGTATTTT
TRBJ1-1	NA	NA	TRBV18	CASSPSGFRLNTEAFF	TGTGCCAGCTCACCTTCAGGCTTCCGATTGAACACTGAAGCTTTCTTT
TRBJ1-3	NA	NA	TRBV12-5	CASGPGQFSGNTIYF	TGTGCTAGTGGACCGGGCCAGTTCTCTGGAAACACCATATATTTT
TRBJ2-4	once	TRBD2	TRBV4-2	CASSQEVSDVAGGSPLRGIQYF	TGTGCCAGCAGCCAAGAAGTGTCAGACGTAGCGGGGGGATCGCCCTTACGGGGCATTCAGTACTTC
TRBJ2-2	NA	TRBD2	TRBV27	CASKRLAGGKNTGELFF	TGTGCCAGCAAACGACTAGCGGGGGGTAAGAACACCGGGGAGCTGTTTTTT
TRBJ1-5	NA	TRBD1	TRBV6-2/TRBV6-3	CASSYGQEGQPQHF	TGTGCCAGCAGTTACGGACAGGAAGGTCAGCCCCAGCATTTT
TRBJ2-2	few	TRBD2	TRBV7-9	CASSSGLAGGRFVTGELFF	TGTGCCAGCAGCTCAGGACTAGCGGGGGGGCGTTTTGTCACCGGGGAGCTGTTTTTT